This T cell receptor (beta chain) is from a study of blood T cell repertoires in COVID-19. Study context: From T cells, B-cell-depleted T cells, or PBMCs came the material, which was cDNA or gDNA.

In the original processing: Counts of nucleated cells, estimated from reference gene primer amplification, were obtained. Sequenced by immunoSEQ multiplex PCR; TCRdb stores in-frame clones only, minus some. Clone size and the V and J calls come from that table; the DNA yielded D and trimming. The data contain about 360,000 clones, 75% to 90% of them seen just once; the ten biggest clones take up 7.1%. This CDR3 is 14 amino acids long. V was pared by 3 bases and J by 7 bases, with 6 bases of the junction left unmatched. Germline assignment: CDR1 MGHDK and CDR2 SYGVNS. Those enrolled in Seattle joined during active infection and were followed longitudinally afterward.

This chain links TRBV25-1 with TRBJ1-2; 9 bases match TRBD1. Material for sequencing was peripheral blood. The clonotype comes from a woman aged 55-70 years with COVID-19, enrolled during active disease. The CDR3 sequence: CASSDPGQGFGYTF. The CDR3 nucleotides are TGTGCCAGCAGTGACCCGGGACAGGGTTTTGGCTACACCTTC.